The 15 T cell receptor beta chains in this list originate from one sample, sequenced in a study of CD8 T cells in Susac syndrome. A quantity of about 0.5 to 1 ug RNA underwent reverse transcription using random hexamers. Via MiXCR, TCRdb re-called the immunoSEQ multiplex PCR reads, giving one row per CDR3 protein. The table lists some 250,000 distinct CDR3 sequences, about 95% of them singletons, with approximately 0.094% in the top ten. The sample consisted of CD4+ T cells from PBMCs. All receptors come from a human donor with Susac syndrome.

The rearrangement links TRBV29-1 to TRBJ1-2; 7 bases match TRBD1. Germline CDR1 SQVTM, CDR2 ANQGSEA. The CDR3 loop spans 13 amino acids. With 8 bases clipped from V and 4 bases from J, the junction kept 10 bases outside the gene matches. CDR3 DNA: TGCAGCACCTCAGGGGGTGGCCTCTATGGCTACACCTTC. Translating it yields CSTSGGGLYGYTF.

This chain links TRBV18 with TRBJ2-5; D gene uncertain. The CDR3 runs to 14 residues. Between the trimmed V and J ends, which lost 8 bases and 1 base, there was a span of 14 bases. CDR1 is KGHSH, CDR2 LQKENI, per germline. The CDR3 here is CASVSGLSQETQYF. CDR3 in DNA: TGTGCCAGCGTATCGGGCCTGTCCCAAGAGACCCAGTACTTC.

The rearrangement joins TRBV6-6 to TRBJ2-5; no definite D call. The length of the CDR3 is 15 residues. The germline gives CDR1 MNHNY, CDR2 SVGAGI (reference sequence). Trimming pared 6 bases from V and 5 bases from J, leaving 19 bases between. CDR3 in DNA: TGTGCCAGCAGCCTCCCGGCAGAGCTCCAGGAGACCCAGTACTTC. Residues: CASSLPAELQETQYF.

The chain combines TRBV28 with TRBJ1-2; D ambiguous. Germline loops: CDR1 MDHEN, CDR2 SYDVKM. This CDR3 has 13 residues. V was clipped by 2 bases and J by 4 bases, with 8 bases between them. CDR3 protein: CASSLLRSYGYTF. The DNA for the CDR3 is TGTGCCAGCAGTTTACTTCGCAGCTATGGCTACACCTTC.

A note on this clonotype: Mismatch with germline at one junction end may stem from a read error. The V call is TRBV4-1, the J call TRBJ2-1; D is ambiguous. The CDR3 length is 14 residues. Germline V gives CDR1 MGHRA, CDR2 YSYEKL. The CDR3 spells CASRPHPSSNEQFF. In nucleotides, the CDR3 is TGCGCCAGCAGACCCCATCCCTCCTCCAATGAGCAGTTCTTC.

The chain combines TRBV19 with TRBJ2-1; D is unresolved. The V gene's germline CDR1 is LNHDA and CDR2 SQIVND (reference sequence). V was shortened by 6 bases and J by 8 bases, with 8 bases between the two germline ends. The CDR3 has 11 residues. The CDR3 sequence: CASRALYEQFF. Here the CDR3 DNA reads TGTGCCAGTAGAGCCCTGTATGAGCAGTTCTTC.

This clonotype was counted a few times. The chain is built from TRBV3-1 and TRBJ2-6; D is ambiguous. Germline CDR1 LGHDT, CDR2 YNNKEL (reference sequence). Trimming pared 3 bases from V and 2 bases from J, leaving 2 bases between. The CDR3 loop spans 13 amino acids. This chain's CDR3 is CASSQAGANVLTF. DNA of the CDR3: TGTGCCAGCAGCCAGGCTGGGGCCAACGTCCTGACTTTC.

This chain links TRBV20-1 with TRBJ1-2; D is perhaps TRBD1 (5 bases). The CDR3 runs 15 residues. Trimming left V 3 bases short and J 1 base short, with 15 bases between. Germline CDR1 is DFQATT and CDR2 is SNEGSKA (reference sequence). The CDR3 reads CSARDRDGFNYGYTF. Written as DNA, the CDR3 is TGCAGTGCTAGGGACCGGGACGGATTTAACTATGGCTACACCTTC.

The chain recombines TRBV5-4 with TRBJ2-2, with D perhaps matching TRBD1 (6 bases). The CDR3 extends over 14 amino acids. The V and J ends lost 2 bases and 5 bases respectively, with 10 bases between them. Germline CDR1 is SGHNT and CDR2 is YYREEE (reference sequence). CDR3 amino acids: CASSFTGYTGELFF. The DNA for the CDR3 is TGTGCCAGCAGCTTTACAGGGTATACCGGGGAGCTGTTTTTT.

Only a few counts were recorded for this clonotype. The chain carries TRBV5-6 and TRBJ2-6; D gene unclear. The CDR3 has 15 amino acids. The germline V and J ends were trimmed by 2 bases and 1 base, with 7 bases remaining between them. CDR1 is SGHDT and CDR2 is YYEEEE in the germline V gene. The DNA for the CDR3 is TGTGCCAGCAGCTTCCCCCGATCTGGGGCCAACGTCCTGACTTTC. Protein: CASSFPRSGANVLTF.

V usage is TRBV7-9 and J usage is TRBJ2-2; D ambiguous. CDR1 is SEHNR, CDR2 FQNEAQ, per germline (reference sequence). Trimming removed 0 bases from V and 1 base from J, with 6 bases in between. The CDR3 runs to 15 residues. CDR3: CASSLAGENTGELFF. The CDR3, as DNA: TGTGCCAGCAGCTTAGCGGGCGAGAACACCGGGGAGCTGTTTTTT.

This chain connects TRBV6-6 to TRBJ1-2; 8 nucleotides match TRBD1. The CDR3 has 14 residues. The germline V gene encodes CDR1 MNHNY and CDR2 SVGAGI (reference sequence). J gave up 7 bases and V 1 base, and 5 bases lay outside the gene matches. CDR3 loop: CASSYYRGESGYTF. For the CDR3, the DNA is TGTGCCAGCAGTTACTACAGGGGGGAGAGTGGCTACACCTTC.

This chain connects TRBV29-1 to TRBJ2-7; 7 bases match TRBD1. In germline, CDR1 is SQVTM, CDR2 ANQGSEA. There are 14 residues in the CDR3. Germline trimming cut 4 bases from V and 6 bases from J; bases unmatched to any gene: 12. CDR3 coding DNA: TGCAGCGTTGGAGTGCAGGGGGTCTTTGGCGAGCAGTACTTC. It yields the protein CSVGVQGVFGEQYF.

The genes are TRBV5-6 and TRBJ2-1, with a possible D match to TRBD2 (6 bases). Germline CDR1 reads SGHDT; CDR2 reads YYEEEE. The CDR3 consists of 15 residues. The ends were cut back, 6 bases at V and 2 bases at J, with 15 bases in the middle. CDR3 nucleotides: TGTGCCAGCACCCTCCCAGGCGGGACCTACAATGAGCAGTTCTTC. Translated, it gives CASTLPGGTYNEQFF.

This chain links TRBV29-1 with TRBJ2-6, with 7 bases identical to TRBD2. There are 16 residues in the CDR3. Trimming cost V 7 bases and J 0 bases; bases outside gene matches: 9. Per the germline V gene, CDR1 is SQVTM and CDR2 is ANQGSEA. The CDR3 protein is CSAPEAGDSGANVLTF. The DNA of the CDR3 is TGCAGCGCACCTGAGGCGGGAGACTCTGGGGCCAACGTCCTGACTTTC. The whole variable domain, remainder taken from reference TRBV29-1 and TRBJ2-6, is SAVISQKPSRDICQRGTSLTIQCQVDSQVTMMFWYRQQPGQSLTLIATANQGSEATYESGFVIDKFPISRPNLTFSTLTVSNMSPEDSSIYLCSAPEAGDSGANVLTFGAGSRLTVL.